This TCR beta chain originates from a study of Tregs in tolerant kidney transplant recipients. In the case of this clone: The antigen remains undetermined.

Only in-frame clones appear in the TCRdb table, and some are missing; sequencing was by immunoSEQ multiplex PCR. The sample has some 110,000 clones, around nine tenths seen once. Unstimulated regulatory T cells (CD4+CD25+CD127-), CD4+CD25- non-regulatory cells, CD4 and CD8 cells were FACS-sorted from thawed PBMCs. The CDR3 sequence is 11 residues long. V lost 5 bases, J lost 2 bases, and 3 bases lay in between. CDR1 is SGHVS, CDR2 FQNEAQ, per germline. Study-level results: Validation in larger populations is needed because few patients were studied.

The chain uses TRBV7-8 and TRBJ1-2; D unresolved. This receptor was taken from a human donor in good health. The sequencing sample was made of CD4+ T cells from blood. DNA of the CDR3: TGTGCCAGCAGCCACAACTATGGCTACACCTTC. Its protein is CASSHNYGYTF.